The present T cell receptor (beta chain) was sequenced within a study of shared clonotypes between healthy human individuals. Whole-study results and caveats: Represented diversity, genetic and exposure-history alike, was limited by few donors. Sampling involved blood alone; tissue repertoires likely differ.

With 3 bases clipped from V and 5 bases from J, the junction kept 8 bases outside the gene matches. Germline CDR1 and CDR2: SGHTA and FQGTGA. The CDR3 spans 15 residues. As for this clone: Its antigen is still unknown.

The authors split each subset's genomic DNA evenly across several immunoSEQ plates. The table came from immunoSEQ multiplex PCR; TCRdb's copy has only in-frame clones and leaves some out. The table lists approximately 460,000 clones, over 60% of them singletons, with 12% in the top ten. Adults of Caucasian background living in Nashville, Tennessee made up all donors. The TCR was taken from a woman in her 40s in good health. Some clones in this sample may be carry-over from other donors' samples. Sample: PBMCs. This sequence joins TRBV7-3 and TRBJ2-5; TRBD1 aligns across 8 bases. In nucleotides, the CDR3 is TGTGCCAGCAGCTTCGCAGGGGGCAAGGGGGAGACCCAGTACTTC. Its protein is CASSFAGGKGETQYF.